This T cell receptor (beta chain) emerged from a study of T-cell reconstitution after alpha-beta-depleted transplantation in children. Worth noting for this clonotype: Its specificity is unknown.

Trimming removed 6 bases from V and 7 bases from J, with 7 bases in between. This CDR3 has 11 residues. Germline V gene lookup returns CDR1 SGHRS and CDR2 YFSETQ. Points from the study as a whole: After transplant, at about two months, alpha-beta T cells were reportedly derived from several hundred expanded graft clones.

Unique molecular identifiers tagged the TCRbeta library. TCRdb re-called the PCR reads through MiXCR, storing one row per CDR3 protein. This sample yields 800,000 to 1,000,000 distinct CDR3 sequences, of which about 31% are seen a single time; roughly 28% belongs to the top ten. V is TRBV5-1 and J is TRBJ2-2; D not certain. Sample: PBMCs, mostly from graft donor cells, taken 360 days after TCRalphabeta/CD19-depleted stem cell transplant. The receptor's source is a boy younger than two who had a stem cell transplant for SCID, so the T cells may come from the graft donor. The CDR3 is CASMVGGELFF. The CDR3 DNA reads TGCGCCAGCATGGTAGGCGGGGAGCTGTTTTTT.